The 11 T cell receptor beta chains below were found in one sample sequenced in a study of patients and donors after allogeneic stem cell transplantation. Using its own MiXCR run on the RT-PCR reads, TCRdb lists one record per CDR3 protein. The sample lists about a million distinct CDR3 sequences; about a sixth were seen once. The sequencing input was blood, either unsorted or a sorted T cell fraction (not recorded which). These receptors originate from a human donor who was either an allogeneic HSCT recipient or a stem cell or donor lymphocyte infusion donor (not recorded which). It is not recorded whose cells these are; they may come from a transplant donor.

This clonotype was observed a few times. The chain uses TRBV20-1 and TRBJ2-7; 7 bases line up with TRBD2. Trimming removed 0 bases from V and 3 bases from J; junction bases left unmatched: 5. The CDR3 consists of 14 residues. From germline, CDR1 is DFQATT and CDR2 SNEGSKA (reference sequence). Here the CDR3 DNA reads TGCAGTGCTAGAGATGTTCCTAGCGGCTACGAGCAGTACTTC. Its protein product is CSARDVPSGYEQYF.

The rearrangement links TRBV2 to TRBJ1-5; D perhaps matches TRBD1 (6 bases). CDR1 is SNHLY and CDR2 is FYNNEI in the germline V gene. The CDR3 is 15 residues long. The V end lost 6 bases, the J end lost 5 bases, and 17 bases lay between the germline ends. CDR3 residues: CASSLGGGGDQPQHF. In DNA form, the CDR3 reads TGTGCCAGCAGCCTGGGGGGGGGCGGAGATCAGCCCCAGCATTTT.

The genes are TRBV6-1 and TRBJ2-2; perhaps D is TRBD1 or TRBD2 (6 bases each). Trimming cost V 10 bases and J 6 bases, with 15 bases left between them. The germline V gene has CDR1 MNHNS and CDR2 SASEGT. The CDR3 loop spans 13 amino acids. The CDR3 reads CATQRGGPGELFF. CDR3 DNA sequence: TGTGCCACCCAGAGAGGGGGGCCCGGGGAGCTGTTTTTT.

The chain has TRBV7-2 and TRBJ2-3; 8 bases line up with TRBD2. V lost 4 bases and J lost 4; bases outside the gene matches: 4. The germline gives CDR1 SGHTA, CDR2 FQGNSA. The length of the CDR3 is 14 residues. This CDR3 is CASSSGLGADTQYF. The DNA of the CDR3 is TGTGCCAGCAGCTCGGGACTAGGTGCAGATACGCAGTATTTT.

This clonotype was found a few times. The V gene is TRBV28, the J gene TRBJ2-7; the D gene could be TRBD1 or TRBD2 (7 bases each). In germline, CDR1 is MDHEN, CDR2 SYDVKM. Trimming pared 2 bases from V and 3 bases from J, leaving 26 bases between. The CDR3 has 19 residues. The CDR3 spells CASSLRGRGGLRRDYEQYF. Written as DNA, the CDR3 is TGTGCCAGCAGTTTAAGGGGCAGGGGGGGACTTAGGAGGGACTACGAGCAGTACTTC.

The rearrangement links TRBV12-3 or TRBV12-4 to TRBJ2-1; 7 bases align to TRBD1. This CDR3 contains 15 residues. The V segment lost 7 bases and the J segment 4 bases; nucleotides outside the gene matches: 10. For the CDR3, the DNA is TGTGCCAGCACTTCCCCGGGACAGATTTACAATGAGCAGTTCTTC. Amino acid sequence: CASTSPGQIYNEQFF.

The sample holds a few counts of this clonotype. This chain links TRBV20-1 with TRBJ2-2; TRBD2 aligns across 10 bases. The V gene end was trimmed by 5 bases and the J gene end by 5 bases; junction bases not matched to a gene: 11. The CDR3 consists of 16 residues. Germline loops: CDR1 DFQATT, CDR2 SNEGSKA (reference sequence). CDR3 DNA sequence: TGCAGTGCTTTACGAGCGGGAGGGCGGCGGACCGGGGAGCTGTTTTTT. Its translation: CSALRAGGRRTGELFF.

The J gene is TRBJ2-7, the V gene TRBV6-1, with 16 bases aligning to TRBD2. V dropped 6 bases and J dropped 7; count of bases not matched to a gene: 6. The CDR3 is made up of 15 amino acids. Germline-derived CDR1 and CDR2 are MNHNS and SASEGT. CDR3 sequence reads: CASSGTSGGAGEQYF. The CDR3 coding sequence is TGTGCCAGCAGCGGGACTAGCGGGGGGGCGGGAGAGCAGTACTTC.

This clonotype was picked up a small number of times. The chain has TRBV12-3 or TRBV12-4 and TRBJ1-1; 7 bases are a match to TRBD1. This CDR3 region has 16 residues. V gave up 6 bases and J gave up 0 bases; unmatched junction bases: 10. CDR3 region: CASSPRDSFLNTEAFF. CDR3 nucleotide sequence: TGTGCCAGCAGCCCCCGGGACAGCTTTCTGAACACTGAAGCTTTCTTT.

The sample holds a few counts of this clonotype. The gene calls are TRBV20-1 and TRBJ2-1, with 10 bases identical to TRBD1. The germline V gene has CDR1 DFQATT and CDR2 SNEGSKA (reference sequence). CDR3 length: 15 amino acids. Trimming took 4 bases from V and 1 from J; bases not matched to a gene: 4. Here the CDR3 DNA reads TGCAGTGCTATTGACAGGGGGCGGTCCTACAATGAGCAGTTCTTC. Translation gives CSAIDRGRSYNEQFF.

The V gene is TRBV5-6, the J gene TRBJ2-1; D possibly matches TRBD1 or TRBD2 (5 bases each). V was clipped by 4 bases and J by 10 bases, with 12 bases between them. The CDR3 covers 12 residues. Germline V gene lookup returns CDR1 SGHDT and CDR2 YYEEEE. CDR3 sequence (DNA): TGTGCCAGCAGCCCCCCGGGACCCGAGCAGTTCTTC. It specifies CASSPPGPEQFF. The variable domain in full, completed from reference TRBV5-6 and TRBJ2-1, reads DAGVTQSPTHLIKTRGQQVTLRCSPKSGHDTVSWYQQALGQGPQFIFQYYEEEERQRGNFPDRFSGHQFPNYSSELNVNALLLGDSALYLCASSPPGPEQFFGPGTRLTVL.